These T cell receptor beta chains were read from a single sample in a study of memory CD4+ T cells and cytomegalovirus serostatus. Profiled with immunoSEQ multiplex PCR; TCRdb holds only in-frame clones, not every one. The table has some 29,000 clones, about 80% seen once; the top ten hold roughly 0.65%. Sequencing was carried out using memory CD4+ T cells from blood. All receptors come from an adult in good health and CMV-seronegative. Some clones in this sample may be carry-over from other donors' samples. Both conserved end residues are part of each CDR3. D genes are given only for firm matches. Clone size is not always given. Where it is, it says once, few, many or a class for expanded clones.

TRBJ1-2 | - | - | TRBV30 | TGTGCCTGGAACTTGGGGACGGTTGGCGGCTACACCTTC | CAWNLGTVGGYTF
TRBJ2-3 | - | TRBD2 | TRBV6-5 | TGTGCCAGCAGGCGGACTAGCGGGGGAACAGATACGCAGTATTTT | CASRRTSGGTDTQYF
TRBJ2-5 | - | - | TRBV7-8 | TGTGCCAGCAGCTCCTACACGGTGAAAGAGACCCAGTACTTC | CASSSYTVKETQYF
TRBJ1-4 | - | TRBD1 | TRBV7-9 | TGTGCCAGCAGCTTAGGACAGGGAGACGAAAAACTGTTTTTT | CASSLGQGDEKLFF
TRBJ1-1 | - | TRBD1 | TRBV11-3 | TGTGCCAGCAGCAACGGACAGGGAGGGAGCACTGAAGCTTTCTTT | CASSNGQGGSTEAFF
TRBJ1-3 | few | - | TRBV5-6 | TGTGCCAGCAGCTTGCTTAGTGGGGACACCATATATTTT | CASSLLSGDTIYF
TRBJ1-6 | few | TRBD1 | TRBV30 | TGTGCCTGGAGTTCAGGGGGCGATTCACCCCTCCACTTT | CAWSSGGDSPLHF
TRBJ1-2 | - | - | TRBV7-9 | TGTGCCAGCAGCTTGGTCCCGGGGGACTATGGCTACACCTTC | CASSLVPGDYGYTF
TRBJ2-7 | - | TRBD2 | TRBV27 | TGTGCCAGCAGTAGAAGCGGGGGGGACTCCTACGAGCAGTACTTC | CASSRSGGDSYEQYF
TRBJ1-5 | - | - | TRBV4-1 | TGCGCCAGCAGCCAAGCGGGGGCAGCCACGAATCAGCCCCAGCATTTT | CASSQAGAATNQPQHF
TRBJ1-1 | - | - | TRBV7-9 | TGTGCCAGCAGCCTGACCCCGGCTCGGTGGGGCACTGAAGCTTTCTTT | CASSLTPARWGTEAFF
TRBJ2-7 | - | TRBD2 | TRBV10-2 | TGCGCCAGCAGGTCATCGTGGTTAGCTTCACCTAGCGGGGGGGCAGGCGAGCAGTACTTC | CASRSSWLASPSGGAGEQYF
TRBJ2-3 | - | TRBD1 | TRBV10-3 | TGTGCCATCAGTGCCTCGACAGGGAGCACAGATACGCAGTATTTT | CAISASTGSTDTQYF
TRBJ2-3 | - | - | TRBV5-4 | TGTGCCAGCAGCTTGCGGGATACGCAGTATTTT | CASSLRDTQYF
TRBJ1-4 | few | - | TRBV6-5 | TGTGCCAGCAGTCCGGGGCTATATGAAAAACTGTTTTTT | CASSPGLYEKLFF
TRBJ2-7 | few | - | TRBV27 | TGTGCCAGCAGTTCACTTGGACAGCGTCCCTACGAGCAGTACTTC | CASSSLGQRPYEQYF
TRBJ1-4 | - | - | TRBV30 | TGTGCCTGGAGTAAAGGTGCAACTAATGAAAAACTGTTTTTT | CAWSKGATNEKLFF
TRBJ2-1 | - | TRBD1 | TRBV7-8 | TGTGCCAGCAGCTTGATCAAGACAGGGGGAAGCAATGAGCAGTTCTTC | CASSLIKTGGSNEQFF
TRBJ2-1 | - | TRBD2 | TRBV6-5 | TGTGCCAGCAGTCCGCGGGGGGACGAGCAGTTCTTC | CASSPRGDEQFF
TRBJ1-1 | - | TRBD1 | TRBV6-6 | TGTGCCAGCAGTTACCGTACAGGGGGCGCGGGTTTTCGGGCTTTCTTT | CASSYRTGGAGFRAFF
TRBJ2-7 | few | TRBD2 | TRBV19 | TGTGCCAGTAGTACCAACCCGGGACTAGCGATACGCGAGCAGTACTTC | CASSTNPGLAIREQYF
TRBJ2-4 | - | TRBD1 | TRBV7-9 | TGTGCCAGCAGCTTATTTTCCGACAGGGGGCCTAAAAACATTCAGTACTTC | CASSLFSDRGPKNIQYF
TRBJ1-1 | - | - | TRBV27 | TGTGCCAGCAGCTTCAGAGCCGTGGGGAACACTGAAGCTTTCTTT | CASSFRAVGNTEAFF
TRBJ2-5 | - | TRBD2 | TRBV14 | TGTGCCAGCAGCCGAGGACTAGCGCGTCCCCAAGAGACCCAGTACTTC | CASSRGLARPQETQYF
TRBJ1-1 | few | - | TRBV7-9 | TGTGCCAGCAGCTTTAAAATACAAATCGCTGAAGCTTTCTTT | CASSFKIQIAEAFF
TRBJ2-7 | few | TRBD1 | TRBV5-1 | TGCGCCAGCAGCAGAGGGACAGGGAGCTACGAGCAGTACTTC | CASSRGTGSYEQYF
TRBJ1-1 | - | - | TRBV2 | TGTGCCAGCAGTGAATTGGGGGGCAACACTGAAGCTTTCTTT | CASSELGGNTEAFF
TRBJ1-2 | - | - | TRBV5-8 | TGTGCCAGCAGCTTGACGGGGCCCTATGGCTACACCTTC | CASSLTGPYGYTF
TRBJ2-7 | few | - | TRBV29-1 | TGCAGCGTACACCGGGACACCGGGGGGGAGCAGTACTTC | CSVHRDTGGEQYF